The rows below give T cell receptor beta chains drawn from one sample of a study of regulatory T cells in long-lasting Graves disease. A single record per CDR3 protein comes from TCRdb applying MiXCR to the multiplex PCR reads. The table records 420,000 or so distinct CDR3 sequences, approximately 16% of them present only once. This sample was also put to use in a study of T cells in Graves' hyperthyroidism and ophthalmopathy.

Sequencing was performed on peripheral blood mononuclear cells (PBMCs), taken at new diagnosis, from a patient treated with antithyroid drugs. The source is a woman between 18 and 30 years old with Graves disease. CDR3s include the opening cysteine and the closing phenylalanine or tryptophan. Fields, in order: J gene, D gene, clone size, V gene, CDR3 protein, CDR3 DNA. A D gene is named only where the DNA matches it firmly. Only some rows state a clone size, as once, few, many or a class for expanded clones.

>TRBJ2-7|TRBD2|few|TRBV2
CASSGERGYSYEQYF
TGTGCCAGCAGCGGGGAGCGGGGATACTCCTACGAGCAGTACTTC
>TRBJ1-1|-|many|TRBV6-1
CASSEGRYGQYRTEAFF
TGTGCCAGCAGTGAAGGACGATACGGACAGTATCGCACTGAAGCTTTCTTT
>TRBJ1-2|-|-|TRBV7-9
CASSLALGVVANYGYTF
TGTGCCAGCAGCTTAGCGCTCGGGGTAGTGGCTAACTATGGCTACACCTTC
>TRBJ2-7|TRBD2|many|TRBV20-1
CSARGASGYEQYF
TGCAGTGCTAGAGGGGCTAGCGGCTACGAGCAGTACTTC
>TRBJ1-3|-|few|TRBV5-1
CASSLDGRAAGNTIYF
TGCGCCAGCAGCTTGGATGGCAGGGCGGCCGGAAACACCATATATTTT
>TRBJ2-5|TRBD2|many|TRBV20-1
CSARGGESGGRTVEAQYF
TGCAGTGCTAGAGGTGGCGAAAGCGGGGGGCGGACGGTCGAGGCCCAGTACTTC
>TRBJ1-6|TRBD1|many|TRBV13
CASSHRGQGSPLHF
TGTGCCAGCAGCCACAGGGGGCAGGGTTCACCCCTCCACTTT
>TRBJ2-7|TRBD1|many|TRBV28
CASRGRTGQPYEQYF
TGTGCCAGCAGGGGACGGACAGGGCAGCCCTACGAGCAGTACTTC
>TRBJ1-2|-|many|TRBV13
CASSLVGRGYGYTF
TGTGCCAGCAGCTTAGTTGGCAGGGGCTATGGCTACACCTTC
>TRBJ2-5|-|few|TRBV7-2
CASSLAATAGETQYF
TGTGCCAGCAGCTTAGCAGCAACCGCTGGAGAGACCCAGTACTTC
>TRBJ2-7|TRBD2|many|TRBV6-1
CASSGGLAYRYEQYF
TGTGCCAGCAGTGGGGGACTAGCGTATCGGTACGAGCAGTACTTC
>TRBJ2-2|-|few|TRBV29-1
CSVESGVGTGELFF
TGCAGCGTTGAATCTGGGGTCGGCACCGGGGAGCTGTTTTTT
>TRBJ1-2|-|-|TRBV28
CASSLGSGQHGYGYTF
TGTGCCAGCAGTTTAGGTTCGGGACAACACGGCTATGGCTACACCTTC
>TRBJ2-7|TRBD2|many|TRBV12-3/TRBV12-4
CASTTGSGSSYEQYF
TGTGCCAGCACTACAGGTAGCGGGAGTAGCTACGAGCAGTACTTC
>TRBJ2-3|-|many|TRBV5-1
CASSSVGVDTQYF
TGCGCCAGCAGCTCGGTAGGGGTTGATACGCAGTATTTT
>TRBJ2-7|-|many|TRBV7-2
CASSPTGASGYEQYF
TGTGCCAGCAGCCCGACGGGGGCTAGCGGCTACGAGCAGTACTTC
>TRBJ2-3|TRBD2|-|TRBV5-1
CASSLRTSLTDTQYF
TGCGCCAGCAGCCTAAGGACTAGCCTCACAGATACGCAGTATTTT
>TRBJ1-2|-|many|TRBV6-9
CASSLIEIAYGYTF
TGTGCCAGCAGTTTAATCGAGATTGCCTATGGCTACACCTTC
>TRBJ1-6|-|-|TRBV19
CASSKGPPPEFRPLHF
TGTGCCAGTAGTAAAGGACCCCCGCCGGAGTTTAGGCCCCTCCACTTT
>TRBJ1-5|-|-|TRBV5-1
CASSHGVDNQPQHF
TGCGCCAGCAGCCACGGGGTGGACAATCAGCCCCAGCATTTT
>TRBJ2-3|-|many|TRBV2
CASIVQQPTDTQYF
TGTGCCAGCATTGTCCAGCAACCCACAGATACGCAGTATTTT
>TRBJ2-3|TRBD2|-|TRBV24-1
CATSDPTPRLAGVTDTQYF
TGTGCCACCAGTGATCCTACCCCTAGACTAGCGGGAGTCACAGATACGCAGTATTTT
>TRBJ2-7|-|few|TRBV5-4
CASSSFAQGVHEQYF
TGTGCCAGCAGCTCCTTCGCCCAGGGCGTCCACGAGCAGTACTTC
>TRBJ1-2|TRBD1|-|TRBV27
CASSHSGQGVGYTF
TGTGCCAGCAGTCATTCGGGACAGGGTGTCGGCTACACCTTC
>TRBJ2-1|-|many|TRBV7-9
CASRLDLYNEQFF
TGTGCCAGCAGATTGGACCTCTACAATGAGCAGTTCTTC
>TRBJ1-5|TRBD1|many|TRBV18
CASSPTGTGLSPQHF
TGTGCCAGCTCACCTACCGGGACAGGCCTCTCGCCCCAGCATTTT
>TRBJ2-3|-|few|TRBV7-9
CASSTKSRVETDTQYF
TGTGCCAGCAGCACCAAGAGCCGGGTAGAGACAGATACGCAGTATTTT
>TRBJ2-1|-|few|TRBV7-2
CASSLEYSGYEQFF
TGTGCCAGCAGCTTAGAGTATTCGGGTTATGAGCAGTTCTTC
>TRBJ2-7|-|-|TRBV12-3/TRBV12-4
CASSFVEIAFYEQYF
TGTGCCAGCAGCTTCGTGGAGATAGCATTCTACGAGCAGTACTTC